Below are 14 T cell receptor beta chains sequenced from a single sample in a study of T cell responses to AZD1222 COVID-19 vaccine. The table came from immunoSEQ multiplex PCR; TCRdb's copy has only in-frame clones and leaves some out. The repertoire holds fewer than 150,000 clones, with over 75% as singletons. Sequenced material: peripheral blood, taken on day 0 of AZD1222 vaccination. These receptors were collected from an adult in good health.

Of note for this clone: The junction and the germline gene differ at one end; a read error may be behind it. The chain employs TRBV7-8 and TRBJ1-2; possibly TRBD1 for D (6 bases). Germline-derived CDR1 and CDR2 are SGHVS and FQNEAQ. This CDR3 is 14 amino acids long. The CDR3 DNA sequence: TGTGCCAGTAGCTTAGTTTCCAGGGGAGATGGCTACACCTTC. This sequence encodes CASSLVSRGDGYTF.

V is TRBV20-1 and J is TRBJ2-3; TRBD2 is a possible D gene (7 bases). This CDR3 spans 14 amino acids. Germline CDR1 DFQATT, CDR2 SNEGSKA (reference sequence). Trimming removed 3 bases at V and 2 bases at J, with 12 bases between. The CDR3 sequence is CSASRGGDTDTQYF. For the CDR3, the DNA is TGCAGTGCTAGTAGGGGGGGTGACACAGATACGCAGTATTTT.

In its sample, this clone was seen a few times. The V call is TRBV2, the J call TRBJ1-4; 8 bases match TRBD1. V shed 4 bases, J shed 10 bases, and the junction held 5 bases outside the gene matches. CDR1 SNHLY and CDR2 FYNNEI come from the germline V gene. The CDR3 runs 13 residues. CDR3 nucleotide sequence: TGTGCCAGCAGTGGCGACAGGGGAGCAAAACTGTTTTTT. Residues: CASSGDRGAKLFF.

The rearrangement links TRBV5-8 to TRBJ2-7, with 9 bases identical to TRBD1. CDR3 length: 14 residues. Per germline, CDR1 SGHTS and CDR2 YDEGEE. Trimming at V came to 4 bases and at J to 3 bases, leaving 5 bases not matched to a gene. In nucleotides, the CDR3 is TGTGCCAGCAGCGGACCGGGACAGGGCTACGAGCAGTACTTC. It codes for CASSGPGQGYEQYF.

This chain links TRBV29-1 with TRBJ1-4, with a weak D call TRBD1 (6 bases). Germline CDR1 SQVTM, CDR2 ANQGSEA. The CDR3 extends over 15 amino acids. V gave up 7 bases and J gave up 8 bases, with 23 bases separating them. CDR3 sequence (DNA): TGCAGCGCAACCCGGGGCGGGGGGCCTGACGAAAAACTGTTTTTT. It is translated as CSATRGGGPDEKLFF.

The chain's CDR3 is CAWSARALANYGYTF. In nucleotides, the CDR3 is TGTGCCTGGAGTGCGAGGGCTTTAGCTAACTATGGCTACACCTTC. The J gene is TRBJ1-2, the V gene TRBV30; no clear D. The CDR3 loop spans 15 amino acids. Between the trimmed V and J ends, which lost 1 base and 0 bases, there was a span of 12 bases. Germline assignment: CDR1 GTSNPN and CDR2 SVGIG (reference sequence).

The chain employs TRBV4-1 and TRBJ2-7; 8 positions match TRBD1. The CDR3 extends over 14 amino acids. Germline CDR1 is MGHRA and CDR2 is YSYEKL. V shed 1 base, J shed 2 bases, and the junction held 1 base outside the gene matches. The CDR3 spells CASSQGTGTYEQYF. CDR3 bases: TGCGCCAGCAGCCAAGGGACAGGGACCTACGAGCAGTACTTC.

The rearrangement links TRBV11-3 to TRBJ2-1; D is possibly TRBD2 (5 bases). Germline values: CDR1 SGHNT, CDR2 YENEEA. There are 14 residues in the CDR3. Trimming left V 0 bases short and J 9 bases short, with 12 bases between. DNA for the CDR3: TGTGCCAGCAGCTTAGAATGGGCTAGCACTGAGCAGTTCTTC. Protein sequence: CASSLEWASTEQFF.

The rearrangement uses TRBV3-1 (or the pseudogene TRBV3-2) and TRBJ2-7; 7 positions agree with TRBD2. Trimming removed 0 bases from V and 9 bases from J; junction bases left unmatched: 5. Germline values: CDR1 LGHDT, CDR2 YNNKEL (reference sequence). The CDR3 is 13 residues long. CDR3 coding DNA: TGTGCCAGCAGCCAAGACGGGAGGTTGGGGCAGTACTTC. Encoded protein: CASSQDGRLGQYF.

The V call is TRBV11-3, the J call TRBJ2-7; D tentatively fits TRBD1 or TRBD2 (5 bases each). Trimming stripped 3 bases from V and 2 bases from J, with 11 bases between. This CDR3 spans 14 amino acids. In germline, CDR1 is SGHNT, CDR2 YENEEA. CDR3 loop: CASSFLQGAYEQYF. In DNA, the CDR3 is TGTGCCAGCAGCTTCCTCCAGGGAGCCTACGAGCAGTACTTC.

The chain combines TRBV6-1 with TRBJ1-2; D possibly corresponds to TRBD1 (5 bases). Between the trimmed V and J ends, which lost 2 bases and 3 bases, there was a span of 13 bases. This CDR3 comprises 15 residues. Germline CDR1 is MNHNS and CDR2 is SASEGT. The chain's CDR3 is CASSEWHGADYGYTF. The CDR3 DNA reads TGTGCCAGCAGTGAATGGCACGGGGCGGACTATGGCTACACCTTC.

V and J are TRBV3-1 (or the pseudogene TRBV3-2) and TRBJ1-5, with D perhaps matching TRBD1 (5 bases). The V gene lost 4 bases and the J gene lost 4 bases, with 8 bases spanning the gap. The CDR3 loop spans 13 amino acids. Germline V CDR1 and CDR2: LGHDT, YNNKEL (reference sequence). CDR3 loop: CASSPDRNQPQHF. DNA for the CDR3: TGTGCCAGCAGCCCCGACAGAAATCAGCCCCAGCATTTT.

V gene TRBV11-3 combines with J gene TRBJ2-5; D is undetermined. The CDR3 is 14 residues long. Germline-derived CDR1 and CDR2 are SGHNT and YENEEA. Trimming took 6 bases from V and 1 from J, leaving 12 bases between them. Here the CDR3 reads CASSMPGFQETQYF. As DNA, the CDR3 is TGTGCCAGCAGTATGCCCGGGTTCCAAGAGACCCAGTACTTC.

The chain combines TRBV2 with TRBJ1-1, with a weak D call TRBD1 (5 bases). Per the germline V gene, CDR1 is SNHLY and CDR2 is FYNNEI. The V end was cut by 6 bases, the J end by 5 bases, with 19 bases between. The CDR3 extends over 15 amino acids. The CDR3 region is CASRRDPGKSTEAFF. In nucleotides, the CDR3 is TGTGCCAGCAGGAGGGACCCGGGGAAGAGTACTGAAGCTTTCTTT.